These 21 T cell receptor beta chains were all obtained from the same sample, sequenced in a study of beta chain features in type 1 diabetes. Study-wide points: Moderately but significantly shorter TCRB CDR3s were found in Type 1 diabetes patients in all four CD4+ subsets.

These receptors have no known antigen. Every isolated RNA sample was fully reverse transcribed, so sequencing captured expressed TCRB transcripts. TCRdb's copy holds only in-frame clones and misses some; the assay was immunoSEQ multiplex PCR. Counted here are around 150,000 clones, around 9% occurring once; the ten biggest clones make up around 0.7%. Sequenced: central memory CD4+ T cells from blood. The origin of the receptors is a woman in her 30s with type 1 diabetes.

This chain links TRBV4-2 with TRBJ1-1; a weak D match, TRBD1 (5 bases). This CDR3 spans 15 amino acids. The V end was cut by 1 base, the J end by 6 bases, with 15 bases between. Germline V gene sequence: CDR1 LGHNA, CDR2 YNFKEQ. The CDR3 sequence: CASSQVTQDGSEAFF. In nucleotides, the CDR3 is TGTGCCAGCAGCCAAGTTACACAGGACGGGTCTGAAGCTTTCTTT.

This clone was found a few times. This chain joins TRBV30 and TRBJ2-3, with a weak D call TRBD1 (6 bases). V dropped 0 bases and J dropped 2 bases, with 9 bases sitting between them. The CDR3 extends over 14 amino acids. CDR1 and CDR2 from the germline V gene are GTSNPN and SVGIG (reference sequence). The CDR3 DNA is TGTGCCTGGAGTGTAGGGGGACACACAGATACGCAGTATTTT. Protein: CAWSVGGHTDTQYF.

V gene TRBV7-9 combines with J gene TRBJ1-2; 11 nucleotides align to TRBD1. This CDR3 has 13 amino acids. V was clipped by 6 bases and J by 6 bases; unmatched bases: 3. Germline CDR1 SEHNR, CDR2 FQNEAQ (reference sequence). The CDR3 DNA reads as TGTGCCAGCAGGTGGACAGGGGGCGATGGCTACACCTTC. As protein: CASRWTGGDGYTF. Looking up the rest from reference TRBV7-9 and TRBJ1-2 gives the full variable domain: DTGVSQNPRHKITKRGQNVTFRCDPISEHNRLYWYRQTLGQGPEFLTYFQNEAQLEKSRLLSDRFSAERPKGSFSTLEIQRTEQGDSAMYLCASRWTGGDGYTFGSGTRLTVV.

The chain has TRBV4-2 and TRBJ2-1; TRBD2 aligns across 10 bases. The CDR3 is made up of 15 amino acids. Germline values: CDR1 LGHNA, CDR2 YNFKEQ. Germline trimming cut 2 bases from V and 8 bases from J; bases unmatched to any gene: 6. CDR3 sequence (DNA): TGTGCCAGCAGCCAAAGTACTAGCGGGAACGATGAGCAGTTCTTC. Protein sequence: CASSQSTSGNDEQFF.

In its sample, this clone was seen a few times. One end of the junction fails to match germline, which may point to a read error. The chain couples TRBV27 to TRBJ2-1; unclear D gene. The CDR3 has 15 amino acids. From germline, CDR1 is MNHEY and CDR2 SMNVEV (reference sequence). CDR3: CASSLSTRYSQQSVF. The CDR3 DNA reads as TGTGCCAGCAGTTTGTCGACCCGATACAGCCAACAGTCCGTCTTC.

The chain is built from TRBV29-1 and TRBJ1-4; TRBD1 might be the D (5 bases). Germline CDR1 SQVTM, CDR2 ANQGSEA. The V gene lost 0 bases and the J gene lost 4 bases, with 9 bases spanning the gap. The CDR3 length is 14 residues. The CDR3 sequence: CSVEDWRGNEKLFF. The CDR3 nucleotides are TGCAGCGTTGAAGATTGGAGGGGTAATGAAAAACTGTTTTTT.

The chain couples TRBV5-5 to TRBJ2-4; tentative D call: TRBD1 (6 bases). CDR3 size: 15 residues. Trimming stripped 6 bases from V and 0 bases from J, with 13 bases between. CDR1 and CDR2 from the germline V gene are SGHKS and YYEKEE (reference sequence). This CDR3 reads CASIDRPLAKNIQYF. CDR3 bases: TGTGCCAGCATCGACAGGCCCTTAGCCAAAAACATTCAGTACTTC.

The chain uses TRBV21-1 and TRBJ2-7; the D call of TRBD2 is as the table states it, not checked on the DNA. TRBV21-1 counts as a pseudogene. The CDR3 extends over 15 amino acids. CDR3 bases: TGTGCCAGCAGCAAAAAGCGGGAGGGCTCGTACGAGCAGTACTTC. This gives the protein CASSKKREGSYEQYF.

This clone was seen many times. This chain links TRBV7-9 with TRBJ1-1, with 8 bases identical to TRBD1. The V gene end was trimmed by 6 bases and the J gene end by 1 base; junction bases not matched to a gene: 4. Germline assignment: CDR1 SEHNR and CDR2 FQNEAQ (reference sequence). The CDR3 is 14 amino acids. The CDR3 DNA sequence: TGTGCCAGCAGGGTTGACAGGGGGAACACTGAAGCTTTCTTT. Its translation is CASRVDRGNTEAFF.

This clone was observed a few times. The V call is TRBV19, the J call TRBJ1-2; 8 positions match TRBD1. With 10 bases clipped from V and 5 bases from J, the junction kept 9 bases outside the gene matches. This CDR3 region has 13 residues. The germline V gene encodes CDR1 LNHDA and CDR2 SQIVND (reference sequence). The CDR3 reads CATQDREKYGYTF. CDR3 sequence (DNA): TGTGCCACACAGGACAGGGAGAAATATGGCTACACCTTC.

This clone was seen a few times. This specimen includes other DNA sequences encoding the same CDR3. The chain employs TRBV28 and TRBJ1-2; D call uncertain. V was shortened by 7 bases and J by 5 bases, with 8 bases between the two germline ends. The germline V gene encodes CDR1 MDHEN and CDR2 SYDVKM. The CDR3 consists of 11 residues. The CDR3 DNA reads TGTGCCAGCAACACAGATTATGGCTACACCTTC. This codes for CASNTDYGYTF.

The J gene is TRBJ2-7, the V gene TRBV28; the match to TRBD2 covers 10 bases. The V gene's germline CDR1 is MDHEN and CDR2 SYDVKM. This CDR3 is built from 15 residues. V dropped 2 bases and J dropped 0; count of bases not matched to a gene: 1. The CDR3 DNA reads as TGTGCCAGCAGTTTACCTAGCGGGGGCTCCTACGAGCAGTACTTC. Protein: CASSLPSGGSYEQYF.

The chain joins TRBV30 to TRBJ1-5; D unclear. V was shortened by 3 bases and J by 3 bases, with 9 bases between the two germline ends. The CDR3 is 13 amino acids. Germline V gene sequence: CDR1 GTSNPN, CDR2 SVGIG (reference sequence). The DNA for the CDR3 is TGTGCCTGGAGAGCAAGTGCCAATCAGCCCCAGCATTTT. Translated: CAWRASANQPQHF.

The sample holds a few counts of this clone. The V gene is TRBV9, the J gene TRBJ2-2; no clear D. CDR3 size: 16 residues. Trimming shortened V by 0 bases and J by 5 bases, and 14 bases separated the two germline ends. In germline, CDR1 is SGDLS, CDR2 YYNGEE. In DNA form, the CDR3 reads TGTGCCAGCAGCGTAGGAGGTCAGAAGGTGACCGGGGAGCTGTTTTTT. It is translated as CASSVGGQKVTGELFF.

This clone occurred a few times. The chain recombines TRBV7-3 with TRBJ1-1; D is ambiguous. Trimming pared 3 bases from V and 5 bases from J, leaving 10 bases between. Looked up from germline, CDR1 is SGHTA and CDR2 is FQGTGA. This CDR3 comprises 13 residues. The CDR3 region is CASSLDGVTEAFF. CDR3 DNA: TGTGCCAGCAGCTTGGACGGGGTAACTGAAGCTTTCTTT. Full variable domain (rest looked up from reference TRBV7-3 and TRBJ1-1): GAGVSQTPSNKVTEKGKYVELRCDPISGHTALYWYRQSLGQGPEFLIYFQGTGAADDSGLPNDRFFAVRPEGSVSTLKIQRTERGDSAVYLCASSLDGVTEAFFGQGTRLTVV.

The chain joins TRBV19 to TRBJ1-2, with TRBD1 as a possible D gene (6 bases). The CDR3 covers 14 residues. V shed 6 bases and J shed 4 bases, with 15 bases lying between them. CDR1 and CDR2 from the germline V gene are LNHDA and SQIVND (reference sequence). The CDR3 DNA follows: TGTGCCAGTAGACTCCCAGGGGAAGTCTATGGCTACACCTTC. This gives the protein CASRLPGEVYGYTF.

There are a few counts of this clone. This rearrangement joins TRBV4-1 to TRBJ2-7; 7 bases agree with TRBD1. Germline CDR1 and CDR2: MGHRA and YSYEKL. CDR3 length: 13 residues. Trimming removed 4 bases from V and 5 bases from J; junction bases left unmatched: 5. For the CDR3, the DNA is TGCGCCAGCAGCCGAAACAGGGGAAACGAGCAGTACTTC. Amino acids: CASSRNRGNEQYF.

This clone was detected only a few times. The chain has TRBV10-3 and TRBJ1-1, with 8 bases lining up with TRBD1. This CDR3 spans 16 amino acids. V gave up 6 bases and J gave up 0 bases; unmatched junction bases: 9. Germline V gene lookup returns CDR1 ENHRY and CDR2 SYGVKD. The CDR3 nucleotides are TGTGCCATCAGCGGCAGGGGGCGGACTATGAACACTGAAGCTTTCTTT. The encoded protein is CAISGRGRTMNTEAFF.

This clone has more than one count but fewer than ten. The chain carries TRBV5-1 and TRBJ2-3; 8 positions agree with TRBD2. Germline CDR1 and CDR2: SGHRS and YFSETQ. CDR3 length equals 17 residues. V lost 4 bases, J lost 3 bases, and 13 bases stayed unmatched. CDR3 sequence reads: CASSRNLAGSRTDTQYF. CDR3 DNA sequence: TGCGCCAGCAGCCGGAACTTAGCGGGATCGAGGACAGATACGCAGTATTTT.

This clone has just a few counts. This chain connects TRBV2 to TRBJ2-6; D uncertain. The CDR3 extends over 13 amino acids. Trimming stripped 10 bases from V and 4 bases from J, with 11 bases between. The germline V gene encodes CDR1 SNHLY and CDR2 FYNNEI. The chain's CDR3 is CANMAPGANVLTF. The CDR3 DNA reads TGTGCCAACATGGCCCCGGGGGCCAACGTCCTGACTTTC. Based on the CDR3 plus reference TRBV2 and TRBJ2-6, the full variable domain is EPEVTQTPSHQVTQMGQEVILRCVPISNHLYFYWYRQILGQKVEFLVSFYNNEISEKSEIFDDQFSVERPDGSNFTLKIRSTKLEDSAMYFCANMAPGANVLTFGAGSRLTVL.

Only a few counts were recorded for this clone. V and J are TRBV19 and TRBJ2-3, with 11 bases matching TRBD1. J gave up 4 bases and V 4 bases, and 7 bases lay outside the gene matches. CDR3 length: 16 residues. The germline V gene encodes CDR1 LNHDA and CDR2 SQIVND (reference sequence). DNA for the CDR3: TGTGCCAGTAGTACCCGGAGGACAGGGGGCGCAGATACGCAGTATTTT. As protein: CASSTRRTGGADTQYF. The variable domain in full, with the rest retrieved from reference TRBV19 and TRBJ2-3, is DGGITQSPKYLFRKEGQNVTLSCEQNLNHDAMYWYRQDPGQGLRLIYYSQIVNDFQKGDIAEGYSVSREKKESFPLTVTSAQKNPTAFYLCASSTRRTGGADTQYFGPGTRLTVL.